The sequence of this T cell receptor beta chain was determined in a study of T-cell memory formation after mild COVID-19. The CDR3 covers 15 residues. V was cut by 0 bases and J by 7 bases, with 15 bases left in between. In germline, CDR1 is MNHEY, CDR2 SVGEGT. TCRdb reanalysed the 5' RACE reads using MiXCR and keeps one entry per CDR3 protein. In the table there are roughly 560,000 distinct CDR3 sequences, about a fifth of which are singletons. This receptor was obtained from an adult woman who had mild COVID-19 (a few samples of this study predate the infection). Cell type and time point are not known. The chain employs TRBV6-2 or TRBV6-3 and TRBJ1-1; D is unresolved. What was sequenced was PBMCs or a T cell subset sorted from them (not recorded which). CDR3 nucleotides: TGTGCCAGCAGTTACTCGTTACGCATCGGCGGTGAAGCTTTCTTT. Protein product: CASSYSLRIGGEAFF.